This T cell receptor (beta chain) was captured by sequencing in a study of neurological immune-mediated disorders. Of note for this clonotype: Its target is not known.

The CDR3 runs to 16 residues. Trimming shortened V by 2 bases and J by 4 bases, and 16 bases separated the two germline ends. CDR1 and CDR2 (germline): SGHNT, YYREEE (reference sequence). Described time point: longitudinal time-point 3. Unsorted libraries were generated from 2 million PBMCs held at -80 degrees C. The cDNA was generated by 5'RACE with 10-nucleotide random UMIs. Each sequencing run yielded over 160 million TCR-beta sequences from 15-18 subjects. MiXCR, run by TCRdb on the 5' RACE reads, gives a single entry per CDR3 protein. Found here are more than 100,000 distinct CDR3 sequences, roughly a tenth of them singletons; the top ten hold 2.5% to 4%. Notes on the study in general: Among expanded clones, no CDR3 amino acid sequences were shared across subjects, a pattern suggesting private repertoires in all groups.

The V call is TRBV5-4, the J call TRBJ2-1; the D gene could be TRBD1 or TRBD2 (5 bases each). The clonotype was recovered from a female donor with HTLV-1-associated myelopathy (HAM/TSP). Sequenced input: PBMCs. CDR3 region: CASSLNRDRYYNEQFF. DNA of the CDR3: TGTGCCAGCAGCTTAAACCGGGACCGCTATTACAATGAGCAGTTCTTC.